The 32 T cell receptor beta chains given below trace back to one sample, sequenced in a study of blood T cells in healthy people across ages. Through a sample-barcoded 5' primer and a J-beta primer mix, a second PCR was run for 7 to 11 cycles. TCRdb reprocessed the 5' RACE reads with MiXCR, giving one entry per CDR3 protein. The table includes 780,000 or so distinct CDR3 sequences, roughly three fifths detected once. Sequenced input: blood. Source of these receptors: a man aged 35 to 55 in good health.

On this clonotype: A single base separates this from a much larger clone, so it may be a read error. The V gene is TRBV5-1, the J gene TRBJ2-6, with a tentative D call TRBD1 (5 bases). This CDR3 is built from 17 residues. Looked up from germline, CDR1 is SGHRS and CDR2 is YFSETQ. The DNA for the CDR3 is TGCGCCAGCAGCTCGTCGACAGTTGTCTCTGGGGCCAACATCCTGACTTTC. Its protein product is CASSSSTVVSGANILTF.

This chain links TRBV5-1 with TRBJ2-1, with D uncertain. V was clipped by 4 bases and J by 0 bases, with 14 bases between them. The CDR3 consists of 16 residues. CDR1 and CDR2 (germline): SGHRS, YFSETQ. The CDR3 loop is CASSPKRPSSYNEQFF. The CDR3 coding sequence is TGCGCCAGCAGCCCCAAAAGACCGAGCTCCTACAATGAGCAGTTCTTC.

This clonotype has just a few counts. The chain recombines TRBV27 with TRBJ1-6; 7 positions match TRBD1. The V and J ends lost 6 bases and 0 bases, in that order; junction bases with no gene match: 2. Germline V gives CDR1 MNHEY, CDR2 SMNVEV (reference sequence). CDR3 length equals 15 residues. The CDR3 reads CASRYRGSYNSPLHF. CDR3 DNA: TGTGCCAGCAGGTACAGGGGCTCCTATAATTCACCCCTCCACTTT.

The V call is TRBV25-1, the J call TRBJ1-6; D uncertain. Germline V CDR1 and CDR2: MGHDK, SYGVNS. The germline V and J ends were trimmed by 4 bases and 17 bases, with 21 bases remaining between them. The length of the CDR3 is 14 residues. The DNA of the CDR3 is TGTGCCAGCAGTGCCACGGACGGTCCCCGTCACGTCCACTTT. Its translation: CASSATDGPRHVHF. Full variable domain (missing parts from reference TRBV25-1 and TRBJ1-6): EADIYQTPRYLVIGTGKKITLECSQTMGHDKMYWYQQDPGMELHLIHYSYGVNSTEKGDLSSESTVSRIRTEHFPLTLESARPSHTSQYLCASSATDGPRHVHFGNGTRLTVT.

The chain uses TRBV2 and TRBJ1-1, with D possibly being TRBD1 (5 bases). V was clipped by 4 bases and J by 0 bases, with 9 bases between them. CDR3 length: 14 amino acids. The V gene's germline CDR1 is SNHLY and CDR2 FYNNEI. The CDR3 protein is CASSGQSLNTEAFF. CDR3 DNA sequence: TGTGCCAGCAGTGGACAGAGCCTGAACACTGAAGCTTTCTTT.

The chain is built from TRBV5-1 and TRBJ1-2; D remains unclear. The V gene lost 4 bases and the J gene lost 5 bases, with 15 bases spanning the gap. The CDR3 covers 14 residues. The germline V gene encodes CDR1 SGHRS and CDR2 YFSETQ. The CDR3: CASSRLGEPYGYTF. The CDR3 DNA is TGCGCCAGCAGCCGCTTGGGAGAGCCTTATGGCTACACCTTC. The whole variable domain, filled in from reference TRBV5-1 and TRBJ1-2, reads KAGVTQTPRYLIKTRGQQVTLSCSPISGHRSVSWYQQTPGQGLQFLFEYFSETQRNKGNFPGRFSGRQFSNSRSEMNVSTLELGDSALYLCASSRLGEPYGYTFGSGTRLTVV.

V is TRBV7-9 and J is TRBJ2-7; perhaps TRBD1 as D (6 bases). Judging by the DNA end, TRBJ2-4 fits better; the J call may be wrong. Germline assignment: CDR1 SEHNR and CDR2 FQNEAQ (reference sequence). CDR3 length: 15 amino acids. The CDR3, as DNA: TGTGCCAGCAGCTTATTTGACAGGAACAAAAACATTCAGTACTTC. This gives the protein CASSLFDRNKNIQYF.

In its sample, this clonotype was seen once. The rearrangement joins TRBV5-1 to TRBJ2-2; maybe TRBD2 (6 bases). CDR1 is SGHRS, CDR2 YFSETQ, per germline. V lost 4 bases to trimming and J lost 5 bases, with 12 bases between them. The CDR3 contains 14 residues. DNA of the CDR3: TGCGCCAGCAGCCAAAGGGACTCGACCGGGGAGCTGTTTTTT. Translation: CASSQRDSTGELFF. Looking up the rest from reference TRBV5-1 and TRBJ2-2 gives the full variable domain: KAGVTQTPRYLIKTRGQQVTLSCSPISGHRSVSWYQQTPGQGLQFLFEYFSETQRNKGNFPGRFSGRQFSNSRSEMNVSTLELGDSALYLCASSQRDSTGELFFGEGSRLTVL.

V gene TRBV29-1 combines with J gene TRBJ2-7; perhaps TRBD1 as D (6 bases). Per germline, CDR1 SQVTM and CDR2 ANQGSEA. CDR3 length: 12 residues. V shed 7 bases and J shed 4 bases, with 14 bases lying between them. CDR3 sequence: CSGWDTQYEQYF. CDR3 DNA: TGCAGCGGCTGGGACACACAATACGAGCAGTACTTC.

V and J are TRBV27 and TRBJ2-4; possible D gene TRBD2, 5 bases. The DNA end is a closer match to TRBJ2-7, so the J assignment may be wrong. The germline V gene encodes CDR1 MNHEY and CDR2 SMNVEV (reference sequence). The CDR3 length is 17 residues. CDR3 region: CASSSPNIRTGDYEQYF. In DNA form, the CDR3 reads TGTGCCAGCAGTTCTCCAAATATACGGACTGGGGACTACGAGCAGTACTTC.

The chain recombines TRBV29-1 with TRBJ2-1; 10 bases are shared with TRBD1. Germline V lookup: CDR1 SQVTM, CDR2 ANQGSEA. V was pared by 1 base and J by 10 bases, with 10 bases of the junction left unmatched. This CDR3 spans 15 amino acids. CDR3 residues: CSVEGDRGRSGEQFF. The DNA for the CDR3 is TGCAGCGTTGAAGGGGACAGGGGTCGATCTGGGGAGCAGTTCTTC.

The sample holds a few counts of this clonotype. The V call is TRBV5-1, the J call TRBJ2-3; no firm D call. Germline lookup yields CDR1 SGHRS and CDR2 YFSETQ. The CDR3 totals 12 residues. The V and J ends lost 0 bases and 6 bases respectively, with 5 bases between them. The CDR3 region is CASSLGVDTQYF. The CDR3 bases are TGCGCCAGCAGCTTGGGGGTCGATACGCAGTATTTT.

This clonotype was observed a few times. The rearrangement joins TRBV4-1 to TRBJ2-1, with D unresolved. The V gene's germline CDR1 is MGHRA and CDR2 YSYEKL. Trimming took off 1 base at V and 7 bases at J, with 11 bases between the two ends. There are 14 residues in the CDR3. The CDR3 region has the DNA TGCGCCAGCAGCCAAGGTGCGGCTCCTAATGAGCAGTTCTTC. Residues: CASSQGAAPNEQFF.

CDR3 in amino acids: CASSDAYNEQFF. Written as DNA, the CDR3 is TGTGCCAGCAGCGATGCTTACAATGAGCAGTTCTTC. This chain joins TRBV25-1 and TRBJ2-1; no definite D call. Trimming pared 6 bases from V and 4 bases from J, leaving 7 bases between. Germline lookup yields CDR1 MGHDK and CDR2 SYGVNS. The CDR3 runs 12 residues.

The chain employs TRBV7-2 and TRBJ2-1; 8 bases are a match to TRBD1. This CDR3 has 14 residues. V dropped 0 bases and J dropped 8; count of bases not matched to a gene: 3. CDR1 is SGHTA, CDR2 FQGNSA, per germline. CDR3 sequence: CASSLAQGVDEQFF. The CDR3 DNA is TGTGCCAGCAGCTTAGCACAGGGGGTGGATGAGCAGTTCTTC.

This clonotype occurred a few times. This sequence joins TRBV7-2 and TRBJ2-7, with D perhaps TRBD1 (5 bases). CDR1 and CDR2 (germline): SGHTA, FQGNSA. This CDR3 has 14 amino acids. V gave up 2 bases and J gave up 0 bases, with 8 bases separating them. The CDR3 loop reads CASSLWGSSYEQYF. The CDR3 DNA follows: TGTGCCAGCAGCTTATGGGGCAGCTCCTACGAGCAGTACTTC.

The chain is built from TRBV5-1 and TRBJ2-7, with D perhaps TRBD1 (5 bases). Germline CDR1 and CDR2: SGHRS and YFSETQ. The CDR3 extends over 17 amino acids. The V gene lost 5 bases and the J gene lost 4 bases, with 25 bases spanning the gap. CDR3 sequence (DNA): TGCGCCAGCAGTTATGCAGCACAGGCGAGCCCTTCTTACGAGCAGTACTTC. Translated: CASSYAAQASPSYEQYF.

This clonotype was observed a few times. The chain is built from TRBV29-1 and TRBJ1-1; D ambiguous. Per the germline V gene, CDR1 is SQVTM and CDR2 is ANQGSEA. V was pared by 4 bases and J by 4 bases, with 10 bases between. The CDR3 extends over 12 amino acids. Here the CDR3 reads CSVGRGGTEAFF. CDR3 nucleotide sequence: TGCAGCGTTGGTCGTGGAGGCACTGAAGCTTTCTTT.

This sequence joins TRBV6-5 and TRBJ2-7, with no clear D. The J call is uncertain, as TRBJ2-5 better fits the DNA end. Germline V lookup: CDR1 MNHEY, CDR2 SVGAGI. CDR3 size: 14 residues. CDR3 coding DNA: TGTGCCAGCAGTTACCCGACAACTAAAGAGACCCAGTACTTC. Translated: CASSYPTTKETQYF.

This clonotype was recorded at least ten times. The CDR3 DNA sequence: TGTGCCAGCAGCCCCGGACCATTCACAGATACGCAGTATTTT. Protein: CASSPGPFTDTQYF. The chain employs TRBV7-2 and TRBJ2-3; no clear D. The CDR3 extends over 14 amino acids. Trimming stripped 5 bases from V and 2 bases from J, with 11 bases between. Germline V lookup: CDR1 SGHTA, CDR2 FQGNSA.

The genes are TRBV29-1 and TRBJ2-2, with D maybe TRBD1 (6 bases). There are 13 residues in the CDR3. V shed 7 bases and J shed 1 base, with 10 bases lying between them. CDR1 and CDR2 from the germline V gene are SQVTM and ANQGSEA. CDR3 sequence reads: CSAGQQNTGELFF. CDR3 bases: TGCAGCGCCGGACAGCAGAACACCGGGGAGCTGTTTTTT.

V gene TRBV7-2 combines with J gene TRBJ1-1; D may be TRBD1 (5 bases). CDR1 is SGHTA and CDR2 is FQGNSA in the germline V gene. Between the trimmed V and J ends, which lost 0 bases and 7 bases, there was a span of 9 bases. The length of the CDR3 is 13 residues. CDR3 in DNA: TGTGCCAGCAGCTTAGCAGGGGTCGGTGAAGCTTTCTTT. Amino acids: CASSLAGVGEAFF.

The rearrangement joins TRBV28 to TRBJ2-7; 7 positions match TRBD2. V lost 5 bases to trimming and J lost 4 bases; unmatched junction nucleotides: 11. The germline V gene has CDR1 MDHEN and CDR2 SYDVKM. This CDR3 region has 15 residues. The CDR3 nucleotides are TGTGCCAGCAGTCCGCCGGGGAGCGGGATATACGAGCAGTACTTC. As protein: CASSPPGSGIYEQYF.

The CDR3 region has the DNA TGCGCCAGCAGCCAACTCATTACAGGGTTTGAAAAACTGTTTTTT. It specifies CASSQLITGFEKLFF. The chain couples TRBV4-3 to TRBJ1-4; TRBD1 might be the D (6 bases). The germline V gene encodes CDR1 LGHNA and CDR2 YSLEER. The CDR3 is 15 residues long. The germline V and J ends were trimmed by 2 bases and 7 bases, with 14 bases remaining between them.

The rearrangement links TRBV28 to TRBJ2-5, with TRBD1 identical over 8 bases. Gene TRBJ2-7 matches the end of the DNA better, so the J call may be wrong. The germline gives CDR1 MDHEN, CDR2 SYDVKM. This CDR3 contains 15 residues. The CDR3, as DNA: TGTGCCAGCAGACCTCATGAACAGGGGGCCTACGAGCAGTACTTC. It encodes CASRPHEQGAYEQYF.

In its sample, this clonotype was seen a few times. J is TRBJ2-1 and V is TRBV7-9; D is undetermined. The germline CDR1 and CDR2 sequences are SEHNR and FQNEAQ (reference sequence). The CDR3 runs 11 residues. Trimming took 5 bases from V and 8 from J, leaving 7 bases between them. The DNA of the CDR3 is TGTGCCAGCAGCCCTGGGTATGAGCAGTTCTTC. Its protein is CASSPGYEQFF.

The V and J genes are TRBV7-3 and TRBJ1-2; no clear D. V was shortened by 5 bases and J by 7 bases, with 17 bases between the two germline ends. Germline CDR1 reads SGHTA; CDR2 reads FQGTGA. The CDR3 is made up of 14 amino acids. The CDR3 sequence: CASSPDGPWGGYTF. The CDR3 DNA reads TGTGCCAGCAGCCCAGACGGACCCTGGGGTGGCTACACCTTC.

This chain joins TRBV5-1 and TRBJ2-5; 11 bases agree with TRBD2. The CDR3 is made up of 15 amino acids. Looked up from germline, CDR1 is SGHRS and CDR2 is YFSETQ. Unmatched junction bases numbered 10, after V lost 5 bases and J lost 7 bases. The CDR3 sequence is CASRLTSGASGTQYF. DNA of the CDR3: TGCGCCAGCAGACTGACTAGCGGGGCATCAGGGACCCAGTACTTC.

As regards this clonotype: The junction departs from germline at one end; a sequencing error may be responsible. This chain connects TRBV10-3 to TRBJ1-1, with D unresolved. This CDR3 is built from 12 residues. Germline V gene sequence: CDR1 ENHRY, CDR2 SYGVKD. CDR3 nucleotides: TGTGCCAGCAGTTTCCTCGCGGCCGAAGCTTTCTTT. Translating gives CASSFLAAEAFF.

The V gene is TRBV14, the J gene TRBJ2-5; a weak D match, TRBD2 (6 bases). CDR3 length: 14 amino acids. CDR1 is SGHDN and CDR2 is FVKESK in the germline V gene. The V gene lost 0 bases and the J gene lost 7 bases, with 12 bases spanning the gap. The DNA for the CDR3 is TGTGCCAGCAGCCAAGATTTAGCGGTCGGGACCCAGTACTTC. This codes for CASSQDLAVGTQYF.

A few counts support this clonotype. CDR3 sequence reads: CASSLAVQAVQDTQYF. The CDR3 DNA reads as TGCGCCAGCAGCTTGGCTGTACAGGCCGTTCAAGATACGCAGTATTTT. This rearrangement joins TRBV5-1 to TRBJ2-3; maybe TRBD1 (5 bases). The CDR3 is 16 residues long. The ends were cut back, 0 bases at V and 5 bases at J, with 16 bases in the middle. Germline CDR1 reads SGHRS; CDR2 reads YFSETQ.

This clonotype was detected only a few times. The genes are TRBV27 and TRBJ2-7, with D unresolved. V was pared by 2 bases and J by 6 bases, with 11 bases between. This CDR3 region has 13 residues. Germline V gives CDR1 MNHEY, CDR2 SMNVEV (reference sequence). The CDR3, as DNA: TGTGCCAGCAGTTTAAAAGCAGGCGGCGAGCAGTACTTC. This translates into CASSLKAGGEQYF.